What follows are 31 T cell receptor beta chains derived from one specimen sequenced in a study of OX40 agonist ivuxolimab in advanced cancers. Clones were read by immunoSEQ multiplex PCR, and TCRdb kept only the in-frame ones, dropping some. The table records more than 60,000 clones, 89% of them present only once. The specimen was CD4+ or CD8+ T cells sorted from blood, collected in a trial of the OX40 agonist ivuxolimab. These receptors all stem from an adult with an advanced solid tumor such as melanoma, head and neck, liver or kidney cancer.

As for this clone: At the DNA level, this CDR3 is encoded by other sequences in the same sample as well. The CDR3 nucleotides are TGCGCCAGCAGCTTGACCAGCGGGAGCTACAATGAGCAGTTCTTC. This sequence encodes CASSLTSGSYNEQFF. V gene TRBV5-1 combines with J gene TRBJ2-1; TRBD2 agrees at 8 bases. This CDR3 contains 15 residues. Unmatched junction bases numbered 3, after V lost 1 base and J lost 3 bases. Looked up from germline, CDR1 is SGHRS and CDR2 is YFSETQ.

The V gene is TRBV27, the J gene TRBJ1-2; D perhaps matches TRBD1 (6 bases). The germline V gene has CDR1 MNHEY and CDR2 SMNVEV (reference sequence). The CDR3 consists of 13 residues. V gave up 2 bases and J gave up 6 bases, with 10 bases separating them. The CDR3 region has the DNA TGTGCCAGCAGTTTAAACAGGGTGCATGGCTACACCTTC. As protein: CASSLNRVHGYTF.

The rearrangement uses TRBV25-1 and TRBJ2-7; TRBD1 matches 9 bases. The germline CDR1 and CDR2 sequences are MGHDK and SYGVNS. The CDR3 sequence is 13 residues long. The V gene end was trimmed by 8 bases and the J gene end by 6 bases; junction bases not matched to a gene: 8. Here the CDR3 DNA reads TGTGCCAGCGGGGGGACAGGGAGCCTCGAGCAGTACTTC. Amino acid sequence: CASGGTGSLEQYF.

The chain combines TRBV27 with TRBJ1-6, with unresolved D. Trimming stripped 2 bases from V and 8 bases from J, with 10 bases between. Germline CDR1 reads MNHEY; CDR2 reads SMNVEV (reference sequence). This CDR3 is built from 14 residues. The CDR3 protein is CASSLTDSDSPLHF. CDR3 DNA: TGTGCCAGCAGTTTAACCGATTCGGATTCACCCCTCCACTTT.

The chain carries TRBV7-9 and TRBJ1-1, with 7 positions matching TRBD1. Germline V gene sequence: CDR1 SEHNR, CDR2 FQNEAQ (reference sequence). The CDR3 sequence is 14 residues long. V lost 4 bases and J lost 1; bases outside the gene matches: 3. The CDR3 sequence is CASSSWDRNTEAFF. Written as DNA, the CDR3 is TGTGCCAGCAGCTCCTGGGACAGGAACACTGAAGCTTTCTTT.

The chain is built from TRBV25-1 and TRBJ2-7; no clear D gene. Germline CDR1 and CDR2: MGHDK and SYGVNS. V was trimmed by 1 base and J by 2 bases, leaving 9 bases between them. There are 14 residues in the CDR3. CDR3 loop: CASSESVAPYEQYF. The CDR3 DNA sequence: TGTGCCAGCAGTGAATCAGTAGCCCCCTACGAGCAGTACTTC.

There are a few counts of this clone. The rearrangement joins TRBV10-3 to TRBJ2-7, with a possible D match to TRBD1 (6 bases). This CDR3 is built from 14 residues. The V and J ends lost 8 bases and 2 bases respectively, with 16 bases between them. The germline V gene has CDR1 ENHRY and CDR2 SYGVKD. This chain's CDR3 is CAIGSQGSTYEQYF. Here the CDR3 DNA reads TGTGCCATCGGGTCTCAGGGGTCGACCTACGAGCAGTACTTC.

The gene calls are TRBV7-2 and TRBJ2-7; no definite D call. Germline-derived CDR1 and CDR2 are SGHTA and FQGNSA. V was trimmed by 5 bases and J by 4 bases, leaving 12 bases between them. This CDR3 has 13 amino acids. CDR3 sequence reads: CASSLVYVYEQYF. The CDR3 DNA is TGTGCCAGCAGCCTTGTTTATGTATACGAGCAGTACTTC.

The chain recombines TRBV27 with TRBJ2-3; D may be TRBD1 or TRBD2 (5 bases each). CDR3 length: 13 residues. V dropped 7 bases and J dropped 6 bases, with 14 bases sitting between them. Germline V lookup: CDR1 MNHEY, CDR2 SMNVEV (reference sequence). For the CDR3, the DNA is TGTGCCAGCATCCAGCAGGGAGACGATACGCAGTATTTT. Translation gives CASIQQGDDTQYF.

The chain uses TRBV28 and TRBJ1-5; a possible D gene is TRBD1 (5 bases). CDR3 size: 15 residues. Germline CDR1 and CDR2: MDHEN and SYDVKM. Trimming took off 6 bases at V and 4 bases at J, with 16 bases between the two ends. The CDR3 sequence: CASSLGTVWNQPQHF. The DNA of the CDR3 is TGTGCCAGCAGCTTAGGGACGGTATGGAATCAGCCCCAGCATTTT.

The CDR3 DNA follows: TGTGCCAGCAGCGAGCGGGACTACAATGAGCAGTTCTTC. Its protein product is CASSERDYNEQFF. This chain links TRBV5-5 with TRBJ2-1; TRBD2 matches 7 bases. V lost 4 bases, J lost 3 bases, and 1 base stayed unmatched. Per germline, CDR1 SGHKS and CDR2 YYEKEE (reference sequence). The CDR3 sequence is 13 residues long.

The V and J genes are TRBV2 and TRBJ2-1; 8 bases align to TRBD2. Per germline, CDR1 SNHLY and CDR2 FYNNEI. Trimming cost V 3 bases and J 5 bases; bases outside gene matches: 3. This CDR3 is 14 amino acids long. Here the CDR3 reads CASSEAGGHNEQFF. For the CDR3, the DNA is TGTGCCAGCAGTGAGGCGGGAGGCCACAATGAGCAGTTCTTC.

The chain couples TRBV7-9 to TRBJ2-3; D possibly corresponds to TRBD1 (6 bases). This CDR3 region has 14 residues. Germline V gene data show CDR1 as SEHNR and CDR2 as FQNEAQ (reference sequence). V gave up 3 bases and J gave up 0 bases, with 7 bases separating them. In DNA, the CDR3 is TGTGCCAGCAGCTTCACAGGGAGCACAGATACGCAGTATTTT. Its translation: CASSFTGSTDTQYF.

The chain employs TRBV11-1 and TRBJ1-1; possibly TRBD1 for D (6 bases). Deletions cut 5 bases from V and 7 bases from J, with 11 bases between. The germline V gene encodes CDR1 SGHAT and CDR2 FQDESV (reference sequence). The CDR3 consists of 12 residues. CDR3 DNA: TGTGCCAGCAGCGCAGGGGCCATTGAAGCTTTCTTT. Amino acid sequence: CASSAGAIEAFF.

V is TRBV4-2 and J is TRBJ2-6; no clear D. CDR1 is LGHNA, CDR2 YNFKEQ, per germline. CDR3 size: 15 residues. Deletions cut 5 bases from V and 0 bases from J, with 8 bases between. The CDR3 region is CASSLSDSGANVLTF. DNA for the CDR3: TGTGCCAGCAGCTTGTCAGACTCTGGGGCCAACGTCCTGACTTTC.

A single count supports this clone. The chain carries TRBV28 and TRBJ1-1, with a possible D match to TRBD1 (6 bases). The CDR3 runs to 14 residues. Germline assignment: CDR1 MDHEN and CDR2 SYDVKM. The ends were cut back, 3 bases at V and 4 bases at J, with 12 bases in the middle. In DNA form, the CDR3 reads TGTGCCAGCAGTTTTGGGGGCTCAACCACTGAAGCTTTCTTT. Translated, it gives CASSFGGSTTEAFF. Full variable domain (remainder filled in from reference TRBV28 and TRBJ1-1): DVKVTQSSRYLVKRTGEKVFLECVQDMDHENMFWYRQDPGLGLRLIYFSYDVKMKEKGDIPEGYSVSREKKERFSLILESASTNQTSMYLCASSFGGSTTEAFFGQGTRLTVV.

This clone appeared once. The J gene is TRBJ1-1, the V gene TRBV7-2; 10 nucleotides match TRBD1. Per germline, CDR1 SGHTA and CDR2 FQGNSA. The CDR3 loop spans 14 amino acids. With 4 bases clipped from V and 5 bases from J, the junction kept 4 bases outside the gene matches. CDR3 residues: CASSYRTGGTEAFF. The CDR3 coding sequence is TGTGCCAGCAGCTACCGGACAGGGGGGACTGAAGCTTTCTTT.

J is TRBJ1-4 and V is TRBV4-1; the D is unclear. The CDR3 covers 15 residues. V shed 1 base and J shed 0 bases, with 6 bases lying between them. The germline V gene encodes CDR1 MGHRA and CDR2 YSYEKL. The CDR3 loop is CASSQAGATNEKLFF. In nucleotides, the CDR3 is TGCGCCAGCAGCCAAGCCGGAGCAACTAATGAAAAACTGTTTTTT.

The genes are TRBV27 and TRBJ2-1, with 7 bases fitting TRBD2. The CDR3 is made up of 15 amino acids. J was trimmed by 10 bases and V by 7 bases; bases with no gene match: 16. Germline CDR1 reads MNHEY; CDR2 reads SMNVEV (reference sequence). CDR3 nucleotide sequence: TGTGCCAGCACCCTTAGTGGCGGGAGAGAGAGGGAGCAGTTCTTC. Protein product: CASTLSGGREREQFF.

In DNA form, the CDR3 reads TGTGCCAGTAGTATAGATCACGGGACAGGGGAGGCAGACGAGCAGTACTTC. This sequence encodes CASSIDHGTGEADEQYF. The chain combines TRBV19 with TRBJ2-7; 10 bases map to TRBD1. J lost 5 bases, V lost 0 bases, and 10 bases had no gene match. Per germline, CDR1 LNHDA and CDR2 SQIVND (reference sequence). The CDR3 has 17 residues.

Concerning this clone: A read error may produce the germline difference seen at one junction end. This chain uses TRBV14 with TRBJ2-1, with D perhaps given as TRBD1 or TRBD2 (6 bases each). The CDR3 has 14 residues. The V gene's germline CDR1 is SGHDN and CDR2 FVKESK. CDR3 bases: TGTGCCAGCAGTCAAGACTATCCGGGGGCAGTGCAGTTCTTC. It specifies CASSQDYPGAVQFF.

The chain couples TRBV2 to TRBJ2-2; no definite D call. Germline V gene sequence: CDR1 SNHLY, CDR2 FYNNEI. V lost 7 bases and J lost 6, with 12 bases in between. The CDR3 consists of 13 residues. The CDR3 loop is CASTLRRAGELFF. The DNA for the CDR3 is TGTGCCAGCACCCTAAGACGCGCCGGGGAGCTGTTTTTT.

This rearrangement joins TRBV6-1 to TRBJ2-7; 8 bases fit TRBD1. This CDR3 has 14 residues. CDR1 is MNHNS, CDR2 SASEGT, per germline. V shed 6 bases and J 5 bases; nucleotides not matched to a gene: 9. CDR3 DNA sequence: TGTGCCAGCAGGACCGGGACAGGAGGCCACGAGCAGTACTTC. Translated: CASRTGTGGHEQYF.

The rearrangement links TRBV28 to TRBJ2-1, with D possibly being TRBD2 (5 bases). The CDR3 runs to 13 residues. V dropped 6 bases and J dropped 12 bases, with 18 bases sitting between them. Germline V CDR1 and CDR2: MDHEN, SYDVKM. The CDR3 DNA follows: TGTGCCAGCAGCCCCGGGGAAGGATTTAGGCAGTTCTTC. Translation: CASSPGEGFRQFF.

The V and J genes are TRBV27 and TRBJ1-3, with D unresolved. With 2 bases removed from V and 3 bases from J, the gap between germline ends came to 17 bases. Germline V gives CDR1 MNHEY, CDR2 SMNVEV (reference sequence). The CDR3 extends over 17 amino acids. In nucleotides, the CDR3 is TGTGCCAGCAGTTTAGGGATCTCGCTGGGGATTGGAAACACCATATATTTT. Translation gives CASSLGISLGIGNTIYF.

This clone was found once. The rearrangement links TRBV4-1 to TRBJ2-3; TRBD1 aligns across 10 bases. There are 20 residues in the CDR3. Germline CDR1 MGHRA, CDR2 YSYEKL. Trimming removed 4 bases from V and 0 bases from J; junction bases left unmatched: 16. This CDR3 reads CASSLRAGQGGRLSTDTQYF. The CDR3 DNA reads as TGCGCCAGCAGCCTTAGGGCAGGACAGGGGGGGAGACTTAGCACAGATACGCAGTATTTT.

This rearrangement joins TRBV6-5 to TRBJ2-3, with TRBD2 as a possible D gene (6 bases). V lost 6 bases to trimming and J lost 6 bases, with 16 bases between them. The CDR3 totals 14 residues. Germline V gene lookup returns CDR1 MNHEY and CDR2 SVGAGI. The CDR3 region has the DNA TGTGCCAGCAGCCGAACTAGCCGCTTGGATACGCAGTATTTT. This sequence encodes CASSRTSRLDTQYF.

J is TRBJ2-3 and V is TRBV30; 8 positions agree with TRBD2. V dropped 5 bases and J dropped 3; count of bases not matched to a gene: 10. The CDR3 has 15 residues. Germline V gene sequence: CDR1 GTSNPN, CDR2 SVGIG (reference sequence). CDR3 sequence (DNA): TGTGCCTGGTCTGATAGCGGGAAGGGAACAGATACGCAGTATTTT. The encoded protein is CAWSDSGKGTDTQYF. Using reference TRBV30 and TRBJ2-3 for the parts outside the CDR3, the full variable domain is SQTIHQWPATLVQPVGSPLSLECTVEGTSNPNLYWYRQAAGRGLQLLFYSVGIGQISSEVPQNLSASRPQDRQFILSSKKLLLSDSGFYLCAWSDSGKGTDTQYFGPGTRLTVL.

The V call is TRBV7-3, the J call TRBJ2-2; possible D gene TRBD2, 5 bases. The CDR3 is 13 residues long. From germline, CDR1 is SGHTA and CDR2 FQGTGA. Trimming shortened V by 8 bases and J by 3 bases, and 10 bases separated the two germline ends. CDR3 in amino acids: CASGAADTGELFF. Written as DNA, the CDR3 is TGTGCCAGCGGAGCGGCGGACACCGGGGAGCTGTTTTTT.

The rearrangement links TRBV6-1 to TRBJ1-5, with D tentatively TRBD1 (5 bases). Looked up from germline, CDR1 is MNHNS and CDR2 is SASEGT. Trimming pared 5 bases from V and 0 bases from J, leaving 11 bases between. CDR3 length: 15 amino acids. The CDR3 is CASSPQGSSNQPQHF. The CDR3 DNA reads TGTGCCAGCAGTCCTCAGGGAAGTAGCAATCAGCCCCAGCATTTT.

The chain employs TRBV13 and TRBJ1-6; 8 nucleotides agree with TRBD1. V lost 1 base, J lost 7 bases, and 3 bases stayed unmatched. The CDR3 is 15 residues long. Germline CDR1 and CDR2: PRHDT and FYEKMQ (reference sequence). The chain's CDR3 is CASSLEAGGNSPLHF. CDR3 bases: TGTGCCAGCAGCTTAGAGGCAGGGGGCAATTCACCCCTCCACTTT.